This T cell receptor (beta chain) originates from a study of blood T cell repertoires in COVID-19. As for the study in general: Researchers got acute and convalescent COVID-19 samples from the United States, Italy and Spain.

The authors' processing: It was from reference gene primer amplification that nucleated cell counts were estimated. The method was immunoSEQ multiplex PCR; TCRdb's version includes in-frame clones alone and lacks a portion of them. From that table come the V and J calls and clone size; the DNA was used to work out D and trimming. This table has approximately 70,000 clones, approximately 90% appearing once. This clone is a singleton in its sample. Sequencing was performed on peripheral blood. The receptor was derived from a human donor in a cohort sampled during active COVID-19.

The CDR3, as DNA: TGTGCAAGTCGCCATCTCAACTATTCTCGCTCTAATGAAAAACTGTTTTTT. The encoded protein is CASRHLNYSRSNEKLFF. The J gene is TRBJ1-4, the V gene TRBV12-2. TRBV12-2 is annotated as a pseudogene. The CDR3 loop spans 17 amino acids.